This TCR beta chain was sequenced in a study of control samples from healthy donors and cancer patients. Some clones are missing from TCRdb's copy, which holds only in-frame ones; the method was immunoSEQ multiplex PCR. The data contain about 94,000 clones, 90% of them singletons. The material sequenced was blood. This receptor was identified in a young woman in good health.

The CDR3 sequence: CASSHGRAGSRTDTQYF. The CDR3, as DNA: TGTGCCAGCAGTCATGGGAGAGCGGGAAGTCGCACAGATACGCAGTATTTT. The chain combines TRBV5-6 with TRBJ2-3; TRBD2 agrees at 7 bases. This CDR3 is 17 amino acids long. Germline V lookup: CDR1 SGHDT, CDR2 YYEEEE. V shed 5 bases and J 1 base; nucleotides not matched to a gene: 13. Combining the CDR3 with reference TRBV5-6 and TRBJ2-3 gives the whole variable domain DAGVTQSPTHLIKTRGQQVTLRCSPKSGHDTVSWYQQALGQGPQFIFQYYEEEERQRGNFPDRFSGHQFPNYSSELNVNALLLGDSALYLCASSHGRAGSRTDTQYFGPGTRLTVL.